The next 32 T cell receptor beta chains were all read from a single sample in a study of shared clonotypes between healthy human individuals. The naive CD8 fraction comprised CD45RO-negative cells positively selected for CCR7 and excluded terminally differentiated effector memory CD45RA+ cells. Here immunoSEQ multiplex PCR was the method, and the copy in TCRdb shows in-frame clones only, minus some. Counted here are some 2,100,000 clones, about 92% occurring once; the ten biggest clones make up 1.7%. The sequencing input was naive CD8+ T cells from PBMCs. All receptors come from a young man in good health. Some clones in this sample may be carry-over from other donors' samples.

This chain joins TRBV19 and TRBJ2-7, with a tentative D call TRBD1 (5 bases). Germline V gene sequence: CDR1 LNHDA, CDR2 SQIVND (reference sequence). V shed 6 bases and J shed 3 bases, with 12 bases lying between them. The CDR3 runs 13 residues. CDR3 sequence reads: CASSGRVGYEQYF. The CDR3, as DNA: TGTGCCAGTAGCGGCAGGGTTGGCTACGAGCAGTACTTC.

This chain uses TRBV2 with TRBJ2-3, with D possibly matching TRBD2 (6 bases). The CDR3 totals 14 residues. Germline lookup yields CDR1 SNHLY and CDR2 FYNNEI. V dropped 4 bases and J dropped 6 bases, with 14 bases sitting between them. The CDR3 reads CASSVTGVWDTQYF. The DNA of the CDR3 is TGTGCCAGCAGTGTGACGGGAGTGTGGGATACGCAGTATTTT.

The genes are TRBV7-3 and TRBJ2-1; no clear D. V gave up 4 bases and J gave up 5 bases, with 9 bases separating them. Looked up from germline, CDR1 is SGHTA and CDR2 is FQGTGA. The CDR3 has 13 residues. The CDR3 bases are TGTGCCAGCAGCTCCAAGCTGCACAATGAGCAGTTCTTC. Amino acids: CASSSKLHNEQFF.

The chain has TRBV27 and TRBJ2-5; D gene uncertain. In germline, CDR1 is MNHEY, CDR2 SMNVEV (reference sequence). The CDR3 loop spans 13 amino acids. The germline V and J ends were trimmed by 5 bases and 7 bases, with 14 bases remaining between them. The CDR3 sequence: CASSPSAGGTQYF. The DNA for the CDR3 is TGTGCCAGCAGTCCTTCGGCCGGTGGGACCCAGTACTTC.

The V and J genes are TRBV7-9 and TRBJ2-3; tentative D call: TRBD1 (6 bases). This CDR3 contains 18 residues. Germline V CDR1 and CDR2: SEHNR, FQNEAQ (reference sequence). V was cut by 5 bases and J by 6 bases, with 27 bases left in between. CDR3 loop: CASSLRTAKQGQGDTQYF. The CDR3 nucleotides read TGTGCCAGCAGCCTAAGAACAGCAAAACAGGGCCAGGGGGATACGCAGTATTTT.

The count of this clone is one. The chain recombines TRBV28 with TRBJ2-7; D is possibly TRBD2 (5 bases). V was cut by 7 bases and J by 0 bases, with 10 bases left in between. Germline V lookup: CDR1 MDHEN, CDR2 SYDVKM. CDR3 length: 13 residues. The DNA of the CDR3 is TGTGCCAGCACCTATGGGAGCTCCTACGAGCAGTACTTC. Its translation: CASTYGSSYEQYF.

The chain has TRBV5-1 and TRBJ2-1; no clear D gene. V was clipped by 6 bases and J by 4 bases, with 17 bases between them. CDR1 and CDR2 from the germline V gene are SGHRS and YFSETQ. The CDR3 consists of 15 residues. The CDR3, as DNA: TGCGCCAGCACCCCCCAGGAGTTTCCTTACAATGAGCAGTTCTTC. Encoded protein: CASTPQEFPYNEQFF.

A few counts support this clone. At the DNA level, this CDR3 is encoded by other sequences in the same sample as well. The chain recombines TRBV9 with TRBJ2-2; D uncertain. V was trimmed by 1 base and J by 6 bases, leaving 4 bases between them. The CDR3 runs to 12 residues. The germline gives CDR1 SGDLS, CDR2 YYNGEE. Written as DNA, the CDR3 is TGTGCCAGCAGCGTATCCTCCGGGGAGCTGTTTTTT. It specifies CASSVSSGELFF.

The chain is built from TRBV6-1 and TRBJ1-5; TRBD1 is a possible D gene (5 bases). From germline, CDR1 is MNHNS and CDR2 SASEGT. V was clipped by 3 bases and J by 0 bases, with 9 bases between them. CDR3 length: 15 amino acids. The CDR3 DNA sequence: TGTGCCAGCAGTGAGCTACAGGTTAGCAATCAGCCCCAGCATTTT. This encodes CASSELQVSNQPQHF.

This sequence joins TRBV9 and TRBJ2-7; 8 nucleotides line up with TRBD2. With 4 bases clipped from V and 3 bases from J, the junction kept 9 bases outside the gene matches. Germline values: CDR1 SGDLS, CDR2 YYNGEE. The CDR3 runs 15 residues. The CDR3 loop is CASSPTGTRIYEQYF. The CDR3, as DNA: TGTGCCAGCAGCCCTACCGGGACTAGGATCTACGAGCAGTACTTC.

The chain combines TRBV9 with TRBJ2-5, with D uncertain. Trimming pared 0 bases from V and 5 bases from J, leaving 11 bases between. The CDR3 consists of 14 residues. Germline-derived CDR1 and CDR2 are SGDLS and YYNGEE. The CDR3 DNA follows: TGTGCCAGCAGCGTAGACGGCGGACGGGAGACCCAGTACTTC. It yields the protein CASSVDGGRETQYF.

CDR3 DNA sequence: TGTGCCAGCAGTTATTCCCGGGACAGGATGAACACTGAAGCTTTCTTT. Translation gives CASSYSRDRMNTEAFF. The chain links TRBV6-5 to TRBJ1-1; 8 bases map to TRBD1. The CDR3 length is 16 residues. Looked up from germline, CDR1 is MNHEY and CDR2 is SVGAGI. The V and J ends lost 3 bases and 0 bases, in that order; junction bases with no gene match: 6.

The V call is TRBV2, the J call TRBJ2-1, with D uncertain. The V gene's germline CDR1 is SNHLY and CDR2 FYNNEI. This CDR3 contains 17 residues. The V gene lost 3 bases and the J gene lost 1 base, with 16 bases spanning the gap. The DNA for the CDR3 is TGTGCCAGCAGTGAGAGGCTAGAAACGAGGTCCTACAATGAGCAGTTCTTC. Its translation: CASSERLETRSYNEQFF.

The chain links TRBV28 to TRBJ2-4; the D is unclear. The CDR3 consists of 16 residues. The V gene's germline CDR1 is MDHEN and CDR2 SYDVKM. With 2 bases removed from V and 1 base from J, the gap between germline ends came to 12 bases. CDR3: CASSLGDPRAKNIQYF. In nucleotides, the CDR3 is TGTGCCAGCAGTTTAGGTGACCCCCGGGCCAAAAACATTCAGTACTTC.

The chain uses TRBV7-2 and TRBJ1-2; possible D gene TRBD1, 6 bases. The CDR3 is made up of 14 amino acids. V was clipped by 4 bases and J by 2 bases, with 11 bases between them. CDR1 is SGHTA, CDR2 FQGNSA, per germline. CDR3 protein: CASSSRDRNYGYTF. Here the CDR3 DNA reads TGTGCCAGCAGCTCCCGAGACAGGAACTATGGCTACACCTTC.

V is TRBV7-9 and J is TRBJ1-1, with D maybe TRBD1 (5 bases). Germline CDR1 SEHNR, CDR2 FQNEAQ (reference sequence). The CDR3 runs to 15 residues. The V and J ends lost 1 base and 4 bases respectively, with 13 bases between them. DNA for the CDR3: TGTGCCAGCAGCTTAGGGGACGTCGGGGTCACTGAAGCTTTCTTT. This sequence encodes CASSLGDVGVTEAFF.

This rearrangement joins TRBV2 to TRBJ2-2; perhaps TRBD2 as D (6 bases). V lost 2 bases and J 0 bases, leaving 10 bases between the germline ends. Germline-derived CDR1 and CDR2 are SNHLY and FYNNEI. CDR3 length: 16 amino acids. Here the CDR3 reads CASSEIGGTNTGELFF. The CDR3 region has the DNA TGTGCCAGCAGTGAAATCGGAGGGACGAACACCGGGGAGCTGTTTTTT.

This chain uses TRBV11-2 with TRBJ1-2, with D hard to call. This CDR3 is 15 amino acids long. Per the germline V gene, CDR1 is SGHAT and CDR2 is FQNNGV. Trimming stripped 7 bases from V and 6 bases from J, with 21 bases between. CDR3 protein: CASTPWGTEVHGYTF. The CDR3 region has the DNA TGTGCCAGCACCCCCTGGGGTACAGAGGTTCATGGCTACACCTTC.

The rearrangement joins TRBV28 to TRBJ1-4, with D unresolved. CDR3 length: 14 residues. Trimming took 3 bases from V and 7 from J, leaving 12 bases between them. Germline CDR1 reads MDHEN; CDR2 reads SYDVKM. The CDR3, as DNA: TGTGCCAGCAGTTTGGGTCAGGAGGTTGAAAAACTGTTTTTT. Translating gives CASSLGQEVEKLFF.

V gene TRBV7-9 combines with J gene TRBJ2-6; 7 bases match TRBD1. CDR3 size: 15 residues. Losses at the gene ends were 6 bases for V and 5 bases for J; bases not matched to a gene: 7. Germline CDR1 is SEHNR and CDR2 is FQNEAQ (reference sequence). The CDR3 nucleotides read TGTGCCAGCAGGATTGACAGGGCCAGGGCCAACGTCCTGACTTTC. Its translation: CASRIDRARANVLTF.

This clone showed up just once. This sequence joins TRBV13 and TRBJ2-7, with 11 bases that match TRBD1. This CDR3 has 15 amino acids. J gave up 3 bases and V 3 bases, and 4 bases lay outside the gene matches. The germline V gene has CDR1 PRHDT and CDR2 FYEKMQ (reference sequence). In nucleotides, the CDR3 is TGTGCCAGCAGCTTTGGACAGGGGGCTGGCTACGAGCAGTACTTC. Translated, it gives CASSFGQGAGYEQYF.

The chain is built from TRBV5-1 and TRBJ1-1, with a possible D match to TRBD1 (5 bases). Germline V gene sequence: CDR1 SGHRS, CDR2 YFSETQ. The CDR3 runs 14 residues. V shed 3 bases and J shed 4 bases, with 13 bases lying between them. The CDR3, as DNA: TGCGCCAGCAGCTCGGCAGGGTCGGGCACTGAAGCTTTCTTT. It codes for CASSSAGSGTEAFF.

As to this clone: The identical CDR3 is also encoded by other nucleotide sequences in the sample. V is TRBV27 and J is TRBJ1-2, with D perhaps TRBD1 (6 bases). Germline V gene data show CDR1 as MNHEY and CDR2 as SMNVEV (reference sequence). This CDR3 region has 13 residues. The germline V and J ends were trimmed by 2 bases and 6 bases, with 10 bases remaining between them. CDR3 loop: CASSLGGGDGYTF. CDR3 bases: TGTGCCAGCAGTTTAGGAGGGGGGGATGGCTACACCTTC.

J is TRBJ2-4 and V is TRBV27; D is ambiguous. Germline V gives CDR1 MNHEY, CDR2 SMNVEV (reference sequence). V was clipped by 8 bases and J by 2 bases, with 4 bases between them. The CDR3 covers 11 residues. The CDR3 DNA reads TGTGCCAGCGGGACCAAAAACATTCAGTACTTC. It specifies CASGTKNIQYF.

The chain links TRBV7-9 to TRBJ2-5, with unresolved D. Trimming removed 4 bases from V and 0 bases from J, with 15 bases in between. The germline V gene has CDR1 SEHNR and CDR2 FQNEAQ (reference sequence). The CDR3 has 16 residues. The CDR3 region is CASSSISPSYQETQYF. The CDR3 DNA reads TGTGCCAGCAGCTCGATCAGCCCCTCGTACCAAGAGACCCAGTACTTC. Combining the CDR3 with reference TRBV7-9 and TRBJ2-5 gives the whole variable domain DTGVSQNPRHKITKRGQNVTFRCDPISEHNRLYWYRQTLGQGPEFLTYFQNEAQLEKSRLLSDRFSAERPKGSFSTLEIQRTEQGDSAMYLCASSSISPSYQETQYFGPGTRLLVL.

This clone was counted a few times. V and J are TRBV2 and TRBJ1-1; possible D gene TRBD1, 5 bases. The CDR3 totals 13 residues. CDR1 SNHLY and CDR2 FYNNEI come from the germline V gene. Trimming removed 5 bases from V and 1 base from J, with 8 bases in between. In nucleotides, the CDR3 is TGTGCCAGCAGTAATCAGGGGAACACTGAAGCTTTCTTT. Translating gives CASSNQGNTEAFF.

This clone was counted only a few times. V is TRBV30 and J is TRBJ1-5; weak D call: TRBD1 (6 bases). Trimming pared 5 bases from V and 4 bases from J, leaving 15 bases between. Germline V gives CDR1 GTSNPN, CDR2 SVGIG (reference sequence). The CDR3 spans 14 residues. DNA of the CDR3: TGTGCCTGGGGAGAGTTACAGGGTAATCAGCCCCAGCATTTT. Its translation is CAWGELQGNQPQHF.

The chain recombines TRBV5-4 with TRBJ2-2, with 12 bases that match TRBD2. With 0 bases clipped from V and 4 bases from J, the junction kept 10 bases outside the gene matches. The CDR3 runs 19 residues. The germline CDR1 and CDR2 sequences are SGHNT and YYREEE (reference sequence). CDR3: CASSLAPSGLAGSTGELFF. CDR3 nucleotide sequence: TGTGCCAGCAGCTTGGCCCCGTCAGGACTAGCGGGAAGCACCGGGGAGCTGTTTTTT.

This chain links TRBV5-8 with TRBJ1-6; TRBD1 matches at 10 bases. Germline CDR1 reads SGHTS; CDR2 reads YDEGEE. The junction had 17 bases not matched to a gene; V was cut back by 2 bases and J by 9 bases. This CDR3 has 19 residues. CDR3 residues: CASSFPEVGTGVFGSPLHF. The CDR3 DNA reads as TGTGCCAGCAGCTTTCCCGAGGTTGGGACAGGGGTATTCGGTTCACCCCTCCACTTT. The full variable domain, in which reference TRBV5-8 and TRBJ1-6 provide the parts outside the CDR3, is EAGVTQSPTHLIKTRGQQATLRCSPISGHTSVYWYQQALGLGLQFLLWYDEGEERNRGNFPPRFSGRQFPNYSSELNVNALELEDSALYLCASSFPEVGTGVFGSPLHFGNGTRLTVT.

As concerns this clone: Other nucleotide sequences from this sample produce the same CDR3. The genes are TRBV7-2 and TRBJ1-2, with D possibly TRBD1 on 5 matching bases. Germline CDR1 and CDR2: SGHTA and FQGNSA. This CDR3 spans 14 amino acids. Trimming cost V 5 bases and J 2 bases, with 12 bases left between them. CDR3 residues: CASSETGGNYGYTF. In nucleotides, the CDR3 is TGTGCCAGCAGCGAAACAGGAGGAAACTATGGCTACACCTTC.

This clone was recorded only once. The chain carries TRBV19 and TRBJ2-7; the D gene could be TRBD1 or TRBD2 (5 bases each). Germline CDR1 reads LNHDA; CDR2 reads SQIVND (reference sequence). The CDR3 extends over 15 amino acids. V was pared by 5 bases and J by 4 bases, with 18 bases between. CDR3 loop: CASSPDPGRRYEQYF. CDR3 coding DNA: TGTGCCAGTAGTCCGGACCCGGGACGGAGGTACGAGCAGTACTTC.

For this clone: This sample includes further DNA sequences coding for the same CDR3. The chain joins TRBV29-1 to TRBJ1-2; tentative D call: TRBD1 (5 bases). Germline V gene data show CDR1 as SQVTM and CDR2 as ANQGSEA. This CDR3 comprises 10 residues. The V and J ends lost 6 bases and 5 bases respectively, with 7 bases between them. This chain's CDR3 is CSVGGYGYTF. The DNA for the CDR3 is TGCAGCGTGGGGGGGTATGGCTACACCTTC. The complete variable domain, with remaining parts taken from reference TRBV29-1 and TRBJ1-2, reads SAVISQKPSRDICQRGTSLTIQCQVDSQVTMMFWYRQQPGQSLTLIATANQGSEATYESGFVIDKFPISRPNLTFSTLTVSNMSPEDSSIYLCSVGGYGYTFGSGTRLTVV.